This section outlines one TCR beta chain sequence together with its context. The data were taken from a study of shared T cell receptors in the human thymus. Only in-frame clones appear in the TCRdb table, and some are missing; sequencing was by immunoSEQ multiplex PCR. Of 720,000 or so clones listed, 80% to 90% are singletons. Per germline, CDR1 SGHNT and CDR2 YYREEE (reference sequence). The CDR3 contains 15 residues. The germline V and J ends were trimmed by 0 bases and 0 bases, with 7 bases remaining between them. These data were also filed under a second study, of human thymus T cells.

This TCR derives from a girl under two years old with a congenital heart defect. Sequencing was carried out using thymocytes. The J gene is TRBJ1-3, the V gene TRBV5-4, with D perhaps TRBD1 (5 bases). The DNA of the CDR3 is TGTGCCAGCAGCTTGGCGGGGGTCTCTGGAAACACCATATATTTT. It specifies CASSLAGVSGNTIYF.